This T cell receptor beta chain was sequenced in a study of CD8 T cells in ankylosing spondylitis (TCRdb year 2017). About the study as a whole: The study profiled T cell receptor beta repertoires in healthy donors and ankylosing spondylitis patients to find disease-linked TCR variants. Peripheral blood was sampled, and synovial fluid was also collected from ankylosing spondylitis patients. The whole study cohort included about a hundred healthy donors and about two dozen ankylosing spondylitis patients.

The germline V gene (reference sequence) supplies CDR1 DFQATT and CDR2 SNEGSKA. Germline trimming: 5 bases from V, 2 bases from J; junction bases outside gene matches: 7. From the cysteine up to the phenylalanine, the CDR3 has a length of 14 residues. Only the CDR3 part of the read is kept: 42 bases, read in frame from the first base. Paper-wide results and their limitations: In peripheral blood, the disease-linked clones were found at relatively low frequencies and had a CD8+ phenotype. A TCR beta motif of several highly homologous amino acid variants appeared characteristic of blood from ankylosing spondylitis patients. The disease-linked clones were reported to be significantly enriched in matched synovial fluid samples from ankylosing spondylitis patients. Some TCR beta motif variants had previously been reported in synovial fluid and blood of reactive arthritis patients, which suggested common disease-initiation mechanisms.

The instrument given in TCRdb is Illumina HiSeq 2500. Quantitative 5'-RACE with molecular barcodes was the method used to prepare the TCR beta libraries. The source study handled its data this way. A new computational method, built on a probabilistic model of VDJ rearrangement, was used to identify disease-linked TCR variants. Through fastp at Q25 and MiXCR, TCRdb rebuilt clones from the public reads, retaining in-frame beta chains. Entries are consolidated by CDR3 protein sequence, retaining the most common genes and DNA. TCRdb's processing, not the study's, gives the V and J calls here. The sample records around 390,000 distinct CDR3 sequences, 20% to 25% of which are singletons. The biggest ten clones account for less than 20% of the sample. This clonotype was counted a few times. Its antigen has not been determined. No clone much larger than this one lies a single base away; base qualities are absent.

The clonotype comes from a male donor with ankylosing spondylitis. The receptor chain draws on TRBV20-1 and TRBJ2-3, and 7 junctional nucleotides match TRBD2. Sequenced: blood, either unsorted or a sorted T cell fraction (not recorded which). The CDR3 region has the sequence CSACRDYYTDTQYF. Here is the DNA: TGCAGTGCTTGCCGGGACTACTACACAGATACGCAGTATTTT.